This passage covers 18 T cell receptor beta chains from one sample sequenced in a study of blood T cell repertoires in COVID-19. The assay was immunoSEQ multiplex PCR, and TCRdb's table has in-frame clones only and misses some. The sample lists around 92,000 clones, around 88% occurring once. Sequenced material: peripheral blood. These receptors all stem from a human donor in a cohort sampled during active COVID-19.

The V and J genes are TRBV6-5 and TRBJ1-1, with unresolved D. CDR1 and CDR2 from the germline V gene are MNHEY and SVGAGI. The CDR3 contains 12 residues. V lost 8 bases to trimming and J lost 4 bases, with 11 bases between them. The CDR3 protein is CASHPGPTEAFF. The DNA of the CDR3 is TGTGCCAGCCATCCAGGCCCCACTGAAGCTTTCTTT.

CDR3 sequence (DNA): TGCGCCAGCAGCCAAGATTCCTATGGCAGGGGTGGCAGAGGCAATCAGCCCCAGCATTTT. This translates into CASSQDSYGRGGRGNQPQHF. This sequence joins TRBV4-1 and TRBJ1-5; maybe TRBD1 (6 bases). Germline V gene lookup returns CDR1 MGHRA and CDR2 YSYEKL. Trimming pared 0 bases from V and 2 bases from J, leaving 23 bases between. This CDR3 region has 20 residues.

The J gene is TRBJ1-5, the V gene TRBV30; D uncertain. CDR1 is GTSNPN, CDR2 SVGIG, per germline (reference sequence). This CDR3 has 13 residues. V was cut by 2 bases and J by 0 bases, with 5 bases left in between. The CDR3 coding sequence is TGTGCCTGGAGTTCAGATAGCAATCAGCCCCAGCATTTT. Its translation is CAWSSDSNQPQHF.

This chain joins TRBV27 and TRBJ1-2; 10 positions agree with TRBD1. Germline-derived CDR1 and CDR2 are MNHEY and SMNVEV (reference sequence). J was trimmed by 7 bases and V by 7 bases; bases with no gene match: 12. The CDR3 consists of 15 residues. This CDR3 is CASNPTRTGGIGYTF. DNA of the CDR3: TGTGCCAGCAATCCGACTAGGACAGGGGGGATTGGCTACACCTTC.

The chain is built from TRBV5-6 and TRBJ2-7; D is perhaps TRBD2 (6 bases). CDR3 length: 15 residues. Germline V gene sequence: CDR1 SGHDT, CDR2 YYEEEE. The V end was cut by 4 bases, the J end by 1 base, with 15 bases between. DNA of the CDR3: TGTGCCAGCAGCGAAAGCGGGCCGACTTCCTACGAGCAGTACTTC. It translates to CASSESGPTSYEQYF.

This clone has just one count. The chain is built from TRBV6-5 and TRBJ2-7, with 8 bases identical to TRBD2. Trimming at V came to 7 bases and at J to 6 bases, leaving 8 bases not matched to a gene. The germline gives CDR1 MNHEY, CDR2 SVGAGI. The CDR3 runs 13 residues. The CDR3 DNA is TGTGCCAGCACCTCGGGAGGGCCTAGCGAGCAGTACTTC. It codes for CASTSGGPSEQYF.

This sequence joins TRBV7-6 and TRBJ2-5; possible D gene TRBD2, 7 bases. Germline V CDR1 and CDR2: SGHVS, FNYEAQ. This CDR3 spans 14 amino acids. Trimming removed 5 bases from V and 4 bases from J, with 14 bases in between. This CDR3 is CASSPGGLLETQYF. The CDR3 DNA reads as TGTGCCAGCAGCCCGGGGGGCTTACTAGAGACCCAGTACTTC. Based on the CDR3 plus reference TRBV7-6 and TRBJ2-5, the full variable domain is GAGVSQSPRYKVTKRGQDVALRCDPISGHVSLYWYRQALGQGPEFLTYFNYEAQQDKSGLPNDRFSAERPEGSISTLTIQRTEQRDSAMYRCASSPGGLLETQYFGPGTRLLVL.

The rearrangement joins TRBV19 to TRBJ1-4, with 9 bases lining up with TRBD1. This CDR3 region has 15 residues. Germline CDR1 and CDR2: LNHDA and SQIVND (reference sequence). Trimming removed 3 bases from V and 8 bases from J; junction bases left unmatched: 7. Here the CDR3 DNA reads TGTGCCAGTAGTATTTCCGGGACAGGGAAAGAAAAACTGTTTTTT. This gives the protein CASSISGTGKEKLFF. The complete variable domain, with remaining parts taken from reference TRBV19 and TRBJ1-4, reads DGGITQSPKYLFRKEGQNVTLSCEQNLNHDAMYWYRQDPGQGLRLIYYSQIVNDFQKGDIAEGYSVSREKKESFPLTVTSAQKNPTAFYLCASSISGTGKEKLFFGSGTQLSVL.

The V gene is TRBV18, the J gene TRBJ2-4, with D possibly being TRBD1 (6 bases). Between the trimmed V and J ends, which lost 0 bases and 2 bases, there was a span of 11 bases. This CDR3 region has 16 residues. In germline, CDR1 is KGHSH, CDR2 LQKENI. CDR3 residues: CASSPPRQGTKNIQYF. The CDR3 nucleotides are TGTGCCAGCTCACCACCGAGGCAGGGGACCAAAAACATTCAGTACTTC.

This clone has a single count. J is TRBJ2-1 and V is TRBV19, with 8 bases fitting TRBD1. The CDR3 totals 14 residues. With 6 bases clipped from V and 4 bases from J, the junction kept 5 bases outside the gene matches. Germline loops: CDR1 LNHDA, CDR2 SQIVND (reference sequence). CDR3 DNA sequence: TGTGCCAGTAGCTCCAGGGGGCGGTACAATGAGCAGTTCTTC. It yields the protein CASSSRGRYNEQFF.

This clone has just a few counts. The rearrangement uses TRBV5-1 and TRBJ1-2; 12 positions agree with TRBD1. After removal of 2 bases from V and 8 bases from J, the junction contained 7 bases not matched to a gene. The CDR3 sequence is 15 residues long. Looked up from germline, CDR1 is SGHRS and CDR2 is YFSETQ. Here the CDR3 reads CASSFSGTGGEGYTF. The CDR3 bases are TGCGCCAGCAGCTTTTCCGGGACAGGGGGCGAAGGCTACACCTTC.

This clone appeared a few times. The genes are TRBV18 and TRBJ2-7; 7 nucleotides align to TRBD2. With V trimmed by 5 bases and J by 3 bases, 4 bases remained unmatched. The CDR3 loop spans 13 amino acids. Germline lookup yields CDR1 KGHSH and CDR2 LQKENI. The CDR3 reads CASSMGGDYEQYF. CDR3 nucleotides: TGTGCCAGCTCAATGGGGGGGGACTACGAGCAGTACTTC.

The rearrangement uses TRBV3-1 (or the pseudogene TRBV3-2) and TRBJ2-1, with TRBD1 matching 7 bases. V dropped 0 bases and J dropped 1; count of bases not matched to a gene: 6. This CDR3 has 17 amino acids. Germline CDR1 reads LGHDT; CDR2 reads YNNKEL (reference sequence). The CDR3 nucleotides are TGTGCCAGCAGCCAAGAGCCCAGGGGGATTTCCTACAATGAGCAGTTCTTC. Its translation: CASSQEPRGISYNEQFF.

The V gene is TRBV5-5, the J gene TRBJ1-2; D unresolved. CDR3 size: 14 residues. Trimming pared 3 bases from V and 1 base from J, leaving 10 bases between. The V gene's germline CDR1 is SGHKS and CDR2 YYEKEE (reference sequence). The CDR3 sequence is CASSYATGNYGYTF. In DNA, the CDR3 is TGTGCCAGCAGCTACGCTACGGGTAACTATGGCTACACCTTC.

The chain couples TRBV24-1 to TRBJ2-7, with 8 bases identical to TRBD2. Trimming at V came to 9 bases and at J to 3 bases, leaving 6 bases not matched to a gene. The germline gives CDR1 KGHDR, CDR2 SFDVKD. The CDR3 runs 13 residues. The CDR3 DNA reads as TGTGCCACCCAGAGCGGGAGTATCTACGAGCAGTACTTC. It is translated as CATQSGSIYEQYF.

This chain connects TRBV5-1 to TRBJ2-7; possible D gene TRBD2, 5 bases. The length of the CDR3 is 13 residues. The V gene lost 2 bases and the J gene lost 5 bases, with 11 bases spanning the gap. CDR1 is SGHRS, CDR2 YFSETQ, per germline. The CDR3 protein is CASSFSGNDEQYF. The DNA for the CDR3 is TGCGCCAGCAGCTTCTCCGGGAACGACGAGCAGTACTTC.

This clone came up once. This chain's CDR3 is CASSLDLGSYTF. The CDR3 region has the DNA TGCGCCAGCAGCTTGGATCTAGGCAGCTACACCTTC. The gene calls are TRBV5-1 and TRBJ1-2; D remains ambiguous. The V end lost 0 bases, the J end lost 9 bases, and 9 bases lay between the germline ends. CDR1 and CDR2 from the germline V gene are SGHRS and YFSETQ. This CDR3 contains 12 residues.

The chain carries TRBV11-2 and TRBJ1-4; tentatively, D is TRBD1 (5 bases). The CDR3 length is 15 residues. Germline CDR1 and CDR2: SGHAT and FQNNGV. Trimming cost V 3 bases and J 8 bases, with 16 bases left between them. Here the CDR3 DNA reads TGTGCCAGCAGCTTTGCCAATCTGGACAAGGAAAAACTGTTTTTT. This encodes CASSFANLDKEKLFF. The whole variable domain, filled in from reference TRBV11-2 and TRBJ1-4, reads EAGVAQSPRYKIIEKRQSVAFWCNPISGHATLYWYQQILGQGPKLLIQFQNNGVVDDSQLPKDRFSAERLKGVDSTLKIQPAKLEDSAVYLCASSFANLDKEKLFFGSGTQLSVL.